This T cell receptor beta chain was sequenced during a study of blood T cell repertoires in COVID-19. Per the original methods: Amplification with reference gene primers provided the estimates of nucleated cell counts. TCRdb's copy holds only in-frame clones and misses some; the assay was immunoSEQ multiplex PCR. The DNA was the basis for D and trimming; V, J and clone size are from that table. The sample has under 45,000 clones, 86% seen once; the top ten hold under 5.5%. V lost 0 bases, J lost 4 bases, and 5 bases stayed unmatched. The CDR3 contains 15 residues. Germline V gene sequence: CDR1 SGHRS, CDR2 YFSETQ.

The origin of this receptor is a man aged 40-49 years with active COVID-19. Specimen: peripheral blood. The J gene is TRBJ1-1, the V gene TRBV5-1; 8 bases line up with TRBD1. CDR3: CASSLGTGSATEAFF. The CDR3 DNA follows: TGCGCCAGCAGCTTGGGGACAGGGTCGGCCACTGAAGCTTTCTTT.